This T cell receptor beta chain is drawn from a study of cytomegalovirus exposure and HLA in healthy donors (dated 2017 in TCRdb). General notes on the study: A later analysis indicated that the 120 or so validation repertoires were generated on the platform also employed for the 600 to 750 repertoires of the first cohort. The study was designed to test whether signatures of past pathogen exposure could be identified by cataloging public T cell receptors. A separate validation cohort of roughly 120 different subjects was used in addition to the roughly 620-subject first cohort. To predict cytomegalovirus infection status, the study brought together high-throughput TCR immunosequencing, statistical association of individual TCRs with disease status, and machine learning.

The library relied on the immunoSEQ multiplex PCR assay. In the original analysis: A statistical classification framework was built to diagnose cytomegalovirus status from the catalog of TCR beta chain sequences. As stored in TCRdb, this immuneACCESS dataset retains in-frame rearrangements with V and J assigned. A fraction of the clones does not appear; measured against another copy, unresolved V genes explain less than half of the discrepancy, and the remainder lacks a known reason. From that table come the V and J calls and clone size; the DNA was used to work out D and trimming. The sample table records roughly 110,000 clones; about 87% of these occur just once. Together, the top ten hold about 1.8% of the sample. Separate from the approximately 700-subject first cohort, the validation cohort of about 130 subjects was the group to which the donors belonged. Broader findings and caveats from the paper: In the study, approximately 150 TCR beta chains were listed as associated with cytomegalovirus. A later analysis lacked HLA typing for the validation cohort, so it scored co-occurrence in that cohort across all 130 or so repertoires. Across donors, most TCR sequences were observed very rarely, whereas some public TCRs were present in many individuals. Of the cluster scores, roughly 93% were above 0 in a later analysis, which found that TCRs clustered in the first cohort also tended to co-occur in the approximately 120 validation repertoires. Three of the identified cytomegalovirus-associated TCR beta chains were confirmed in vitro to be specific for cytomegalovirus antigens. The authors suggested that the approach could potentially be generalized to other disease states and immunological phenotypes. In both the original and validation cohorts, the classifier was reported to diagnose cytomegalovirus status with high specificity and sensitivity.

Remarks on this clone: Its antigen is currently not known. Base quality data are lacking; no much larger clone is found one base away.

At the junction V is shortened by 7 bases and J by 5 bases, with 12 bases in between. From the cysteine up to the phenylalanine, the CDR3 has a length of 12 residues. Only the CDR3 DNA is retained, 36 bases long and in frame from the first base. For CDR1 and CDR2, the germline V gene lists SGHRS and YFSETQ. The sequence was obtained from a woman aged 18-29 years in good health and CMV-seropositive. Sequenced material: PBMCs. Rearrangement joined TRBV5-1 to TRBJ2-5; perhaps TRBD1 is the D gene, with 7 bases matching. The CDR3 here reads CASAPGGETQYF. The DNA sequence is TGCGCCAGCGCCCCAGGGGGGGAGACCCAGTACTTC.